This T cell receptor beta chain stems from a study of T-cell reconstitution after alpha-beta-depleted transplantation in children. CDR1 and CDR2 from the germline V gene are DFQATT and SNEGSKA (reference sequence). The CDR3 length is 16 residues. The junction had 8 bases not matched to a gene; V was cut back by 3 bases and J by 5 bases. TCRbeta library construction was performed incorporating unique molecular identifiers. TCRdb analysed the PCR reads with MiXCR anew, one entry per CDR3 protein. The sample carries over 150,000 distinct CDR3 sequences, approximately 7% recorded once. This specimen consisted of PBMCs, obtained before TCRalphabeta/CD19-depleted stem cell transplant. V usage is TRBV20-1 and J usage is TRBJ2-3; 13 bases line up with TRBD2. The source of this sequence is a boy aged 2-9 years with acute lymphoblastic leukemia, due to receive a stem cell transplant. The CDR3 reads CSASRLAGGLGDTQYF. The CDR3 DNA is TGCAGTGCTAGTAGACTAGCGGGGGGACTGGGAGATACGCAGTATTTT.